These 2 T cell receptor beta chains share one sample of origin, sequenced in a study of T cells and copy number aberrations in small-cell lung cancer. TCRdb's copy holds only in-frame clones and misses some; the assay was immunoSEQ multiplex PCR. This table holds hundreds of clones, 85% to 90% found once. Source material: tumor tissue. These receptors were collected from a man between 60 and 70 years old with small cell lung cancer.

The chain carries TRBV7-2 and TRBJ2-3; 7 bases fit TRBD1. The ends lost 4 bases at V and 2 bases at J; junction bases unmatched: 6. Germline values: CDR1 SGHTA, CDR2 FQGNSA. The length of the CDR3 is 15 residues. CDR3 protein: CASSSQGVPTDTQYF. CDR3 in DNA: TGTGCCAGCAGCTCGCAGGGGGTACCCACAGATACGCAGTATTTT.

The rearrangement links TRBV9 to TRBJ2-2; possible D gene TRBD2, 7 bases. Looked up from germline, CDR1 is SGDLS and CDR2 is YYNGEE. Trimming removed 4 bases at V and 4 bases at J, with 26 bases between. The CDR3 is 19 residues long. DNA of the CDR3: TGTGCCAGCAGCTTCTCCCCTGGAGGGGGAGGCGGGGGCACCGGGGAGCTGTTTTTT. This gives the protein CASSFSPGGGGGGTGELFF.